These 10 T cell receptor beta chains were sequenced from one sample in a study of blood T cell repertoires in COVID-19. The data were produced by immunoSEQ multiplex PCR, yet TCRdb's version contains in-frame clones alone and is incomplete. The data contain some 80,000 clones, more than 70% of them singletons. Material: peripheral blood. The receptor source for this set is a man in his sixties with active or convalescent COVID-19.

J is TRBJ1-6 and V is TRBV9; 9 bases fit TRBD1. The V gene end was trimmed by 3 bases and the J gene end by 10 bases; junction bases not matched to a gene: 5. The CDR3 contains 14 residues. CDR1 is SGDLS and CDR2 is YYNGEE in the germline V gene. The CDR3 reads CASSATGGPSPLHF. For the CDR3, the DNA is TGTGCCAGCAGCGCGACAGGGGGACCGTCACCCCTCCACTTT.

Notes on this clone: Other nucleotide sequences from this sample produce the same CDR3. CDR3 residues: CASSGQGGNQPQHF. The CDR3 nucleotides read TGTGCCAGTAGCGGACAGGGTGGCAATCAGCCCCAGCATTTT. The rearrangement joins TRBV19 to TRBJ1-5, with TRBD1 identical over 8 bases. The CDR3 is made up of 14 amino acids. The trim removed 6 bases at V and 2 bases at J, leaving 3 bases unmatched. Germline V gives CDR1 LNHDA, CDR2 SQIVND (reference sequence).

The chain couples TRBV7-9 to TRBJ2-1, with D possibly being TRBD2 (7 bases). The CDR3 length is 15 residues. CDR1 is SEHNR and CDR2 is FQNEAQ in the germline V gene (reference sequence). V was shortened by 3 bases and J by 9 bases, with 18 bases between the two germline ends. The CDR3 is CASSFGLRRGGEQFF. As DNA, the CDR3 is TGTGCCAGCAGCTTTGGTCTACGGAGGGGGGGTGAGCAGTTCTTC.

Here the CDR3 reads CATSRRGREDRNTEAFF. In DNA form, the CDR3 reads TGTGCCACCAGCAGAAGAGGCCGGGAGGACAGGAACACTGAAGCTTTCTTT. The rearrangement uses TRBV15 and TRBJ1-1; TRBD1 is a possible D gene (6 bases). In germline, CDR1 is LNHNV, CDR2 YYDKDF (reference sequence). The CDR3 runs 17 residues. With 2 bases removed from V and 1 base from J, the gap between germline ends came to 17 bases.

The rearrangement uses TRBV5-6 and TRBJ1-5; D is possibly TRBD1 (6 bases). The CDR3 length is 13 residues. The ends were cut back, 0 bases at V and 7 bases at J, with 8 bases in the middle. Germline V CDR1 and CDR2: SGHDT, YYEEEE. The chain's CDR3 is CASSLAGDQPQHF. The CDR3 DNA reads TGTGCCAGCAGCTTGGCAGGGGACCAGCCCCAGCATTTT.

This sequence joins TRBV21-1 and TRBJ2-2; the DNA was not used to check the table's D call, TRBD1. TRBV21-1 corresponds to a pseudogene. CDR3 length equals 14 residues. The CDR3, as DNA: TGTGCCAGCAGAGAAGGGGGGAACACCGGGGAGCTGTTTTTT. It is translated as CASREGGNTGELFF.

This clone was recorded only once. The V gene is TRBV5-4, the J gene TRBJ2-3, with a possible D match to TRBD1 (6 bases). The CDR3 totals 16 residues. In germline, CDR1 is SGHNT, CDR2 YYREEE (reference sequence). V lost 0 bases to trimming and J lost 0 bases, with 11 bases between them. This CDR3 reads CASSLGGPASTDTQYF. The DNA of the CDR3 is TGTGCCAGCAGCTTGGGGGGGCCCGCTAGCACAGATACGCAGTATTTT.

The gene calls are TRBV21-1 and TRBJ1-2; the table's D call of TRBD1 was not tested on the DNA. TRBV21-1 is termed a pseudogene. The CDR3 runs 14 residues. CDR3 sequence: CASSNQGSHYGYTF. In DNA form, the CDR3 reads TGTGCCAGCAGCAATCAGGGTAGTCACTATGGCTACACCTTC.

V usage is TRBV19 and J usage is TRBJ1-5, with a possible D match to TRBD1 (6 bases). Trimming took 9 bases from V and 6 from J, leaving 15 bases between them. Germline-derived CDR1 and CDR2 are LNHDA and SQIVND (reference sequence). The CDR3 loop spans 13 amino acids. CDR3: CASSPGVGQPQHF. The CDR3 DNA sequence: TGTGCCAGCTCTCCAGGGGTAGGTCAGCCCCAGCATTTT.

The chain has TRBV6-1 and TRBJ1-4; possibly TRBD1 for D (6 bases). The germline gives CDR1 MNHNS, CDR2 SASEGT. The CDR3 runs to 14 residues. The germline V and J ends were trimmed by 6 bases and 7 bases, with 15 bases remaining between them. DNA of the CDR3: TGTGCCAGCAGCCAAACCCGGACAGTTGAAAAACTGTTTTTT. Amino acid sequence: CASSQTRTVEKLFF.